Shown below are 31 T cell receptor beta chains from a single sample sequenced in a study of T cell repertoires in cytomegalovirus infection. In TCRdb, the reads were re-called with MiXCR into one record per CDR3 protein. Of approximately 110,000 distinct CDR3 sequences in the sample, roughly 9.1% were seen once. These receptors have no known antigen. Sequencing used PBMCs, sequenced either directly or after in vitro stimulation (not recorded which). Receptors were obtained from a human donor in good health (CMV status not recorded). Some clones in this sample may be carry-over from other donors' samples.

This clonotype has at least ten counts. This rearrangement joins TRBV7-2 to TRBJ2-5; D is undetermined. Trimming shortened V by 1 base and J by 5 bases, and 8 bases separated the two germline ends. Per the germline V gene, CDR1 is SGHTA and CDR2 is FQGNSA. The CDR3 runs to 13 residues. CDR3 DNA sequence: TGTGCCAGCAGCTTAGTTCCCAGGGAGACCCAGTACTTC. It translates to CASSLVPRETQYF.

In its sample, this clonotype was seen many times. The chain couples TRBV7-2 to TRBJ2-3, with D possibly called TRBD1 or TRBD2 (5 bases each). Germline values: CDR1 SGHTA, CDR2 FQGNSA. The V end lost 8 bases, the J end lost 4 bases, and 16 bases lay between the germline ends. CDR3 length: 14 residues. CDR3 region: CASRPGEGSDTQYF. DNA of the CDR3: TGTGCCAGCCGCCCCGGCGAGGGGTCAGATACGCAGTATTTT.

CDR3 in amino acids: CASSLISNSPLHF. In DNA form, the CDR3 reads TGTGCCAGCAGTTTAATATCTAATTCACCCCTCCACTTT. The rearrangement joins TRBV12-3 or TRBV12-4 to TRBJ1-6; D is unresolved. With 2 bases removed from V and 6 bases from J, the gap between germline ends came to 5 bases. The CDR3 spans 13 residues.

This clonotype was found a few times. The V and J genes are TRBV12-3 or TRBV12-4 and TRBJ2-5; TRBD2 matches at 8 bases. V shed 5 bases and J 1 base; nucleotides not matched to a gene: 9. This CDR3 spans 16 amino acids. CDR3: CASSPTGAGAQETQYF. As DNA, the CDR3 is TGTGCCAGCAGTCCAACGGGAGCGGGAGCCCAAGAGACCCAGTACTTC.

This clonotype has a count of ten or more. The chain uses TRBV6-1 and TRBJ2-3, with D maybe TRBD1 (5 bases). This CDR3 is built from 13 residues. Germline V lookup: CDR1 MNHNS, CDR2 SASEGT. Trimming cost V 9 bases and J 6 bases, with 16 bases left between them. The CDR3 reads CASQDSPADTQYF. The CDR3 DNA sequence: TGTGCCAGTCAAGACAGTCCTGCGGATACGCAGTATTTT.

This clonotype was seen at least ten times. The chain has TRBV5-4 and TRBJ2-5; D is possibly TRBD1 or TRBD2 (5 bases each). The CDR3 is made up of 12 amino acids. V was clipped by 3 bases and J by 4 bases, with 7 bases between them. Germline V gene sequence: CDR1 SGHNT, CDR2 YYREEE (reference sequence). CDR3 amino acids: CASSSGRETQYF. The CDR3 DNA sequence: TGTGCCAGCAGCTCGGGACGAGAGACCCAGTACTTC.

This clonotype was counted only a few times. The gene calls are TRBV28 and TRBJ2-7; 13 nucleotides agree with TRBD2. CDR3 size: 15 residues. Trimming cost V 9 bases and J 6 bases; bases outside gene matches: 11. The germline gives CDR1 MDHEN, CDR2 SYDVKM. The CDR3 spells CASQYGLAGEGEQYF. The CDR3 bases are TGTGCCAGTCAATATGGACTAGCGGGAGAAGGCGAGCAGTACTTC.

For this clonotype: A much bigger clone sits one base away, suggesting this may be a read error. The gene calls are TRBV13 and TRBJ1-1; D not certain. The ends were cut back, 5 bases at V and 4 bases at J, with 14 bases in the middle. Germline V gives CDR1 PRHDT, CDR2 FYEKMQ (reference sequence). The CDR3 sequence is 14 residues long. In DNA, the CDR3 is TGTGCCAGCAGCGACGGCGGATCGAGCACTGAAGCTTTCTTT. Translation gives CASSDGGSSTEAFF.

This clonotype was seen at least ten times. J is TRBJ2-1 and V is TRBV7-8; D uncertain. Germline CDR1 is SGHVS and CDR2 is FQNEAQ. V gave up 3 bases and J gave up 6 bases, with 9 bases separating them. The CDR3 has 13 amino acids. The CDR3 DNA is TGTGCCAGCAGCTTTTTGATTATCAATGAGCAGTTCTTC. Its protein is CASSFLIINEQFF.

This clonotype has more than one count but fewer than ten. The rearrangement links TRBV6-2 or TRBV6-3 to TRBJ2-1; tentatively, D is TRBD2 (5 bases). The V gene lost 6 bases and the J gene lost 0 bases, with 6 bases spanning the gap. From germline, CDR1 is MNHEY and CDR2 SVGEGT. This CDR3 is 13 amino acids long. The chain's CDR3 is CASSGNSYNEQFF. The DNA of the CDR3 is TGTGCCAGCAGCGGGAACTCCTACAATGAGCAGTTCTTC.

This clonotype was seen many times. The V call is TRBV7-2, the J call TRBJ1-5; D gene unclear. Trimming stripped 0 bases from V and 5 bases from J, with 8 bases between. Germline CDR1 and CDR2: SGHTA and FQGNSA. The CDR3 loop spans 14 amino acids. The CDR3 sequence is CASSLAGIDQPQHF. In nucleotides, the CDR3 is TGTGCCAGCAGCTTAGCAGGGATAGATCAGCCCCAGCATTTT.

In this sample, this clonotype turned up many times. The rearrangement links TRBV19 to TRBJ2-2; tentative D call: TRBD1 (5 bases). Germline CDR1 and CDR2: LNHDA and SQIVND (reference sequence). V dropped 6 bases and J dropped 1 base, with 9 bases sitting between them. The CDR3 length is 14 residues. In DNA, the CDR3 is TGTGCCAGTAGATCCGGACAGAACACCGGGGAGCTGTTTTTT. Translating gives CASRSGQNTGELFF.

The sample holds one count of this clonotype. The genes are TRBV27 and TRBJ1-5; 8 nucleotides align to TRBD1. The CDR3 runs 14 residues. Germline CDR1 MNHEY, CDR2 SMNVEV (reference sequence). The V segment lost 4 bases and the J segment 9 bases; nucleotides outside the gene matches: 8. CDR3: CASSSQGAHLPQHF. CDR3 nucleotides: TGTGCCAGCAGTTCTCAGGGGGCCCATCTGCCCCAGCATTTT.

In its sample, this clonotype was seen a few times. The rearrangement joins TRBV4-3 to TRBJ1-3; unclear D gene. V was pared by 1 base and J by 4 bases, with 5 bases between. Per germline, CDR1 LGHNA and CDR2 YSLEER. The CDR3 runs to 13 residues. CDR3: CASSQGEGNTIYF. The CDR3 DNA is TGCGCCAGCAGCCAAGGGGAAGGAAACACCATATATTTT.

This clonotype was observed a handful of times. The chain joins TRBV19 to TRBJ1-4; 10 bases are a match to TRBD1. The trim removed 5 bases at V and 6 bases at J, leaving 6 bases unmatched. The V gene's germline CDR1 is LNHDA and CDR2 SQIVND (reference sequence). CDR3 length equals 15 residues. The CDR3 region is CASSPRQGADEKLFF. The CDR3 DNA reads TGTGCCAGTAGTCCACGACAGGGGGCAGATGAAAAACTGTTTTTT.

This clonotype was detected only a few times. The CDR3 coding sequence is TGTGCCAGCAGCTTATCCGTAGAGCGAGCTTTCTTT. This translates into CASSLSVERAFF. The chain is built from TRBV7-9 and TRBJ1-1; D uncertain. Germline V CDR1 and CDR2: SEHNR, FQNEAQ (reference sequence). The length of the CDR3 is 12 residues. Trimming took 2 bases from V and 10 from J, leaving 11 bases between them.

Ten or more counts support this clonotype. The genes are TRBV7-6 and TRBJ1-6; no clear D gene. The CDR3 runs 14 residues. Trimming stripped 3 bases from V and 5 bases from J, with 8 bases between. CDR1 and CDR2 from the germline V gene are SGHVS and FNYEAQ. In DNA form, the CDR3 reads TGTGCCAGCAGCTTTGGGCAGAATAATTCACCCCTCCACTTT. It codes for CASSFGQNNSPLHF.

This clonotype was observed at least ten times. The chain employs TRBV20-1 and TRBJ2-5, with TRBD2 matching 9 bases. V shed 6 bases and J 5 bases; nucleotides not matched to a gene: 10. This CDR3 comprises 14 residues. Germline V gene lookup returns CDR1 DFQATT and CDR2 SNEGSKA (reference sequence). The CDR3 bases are TGCAGTGCCCTCCATAGCGGGAGCGGGGAGACCCAGTACTTC. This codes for CSALHSGSGETQYF.

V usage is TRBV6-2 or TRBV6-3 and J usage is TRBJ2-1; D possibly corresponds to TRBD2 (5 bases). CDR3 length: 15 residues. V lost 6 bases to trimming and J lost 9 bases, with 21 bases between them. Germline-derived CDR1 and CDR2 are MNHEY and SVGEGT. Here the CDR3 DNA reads TGTGCCAGCAGAAGCCGGCTAGCCAAAAAAAGTGAGCAGTTCTTC. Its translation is CASRSRLAKKSEQFF.

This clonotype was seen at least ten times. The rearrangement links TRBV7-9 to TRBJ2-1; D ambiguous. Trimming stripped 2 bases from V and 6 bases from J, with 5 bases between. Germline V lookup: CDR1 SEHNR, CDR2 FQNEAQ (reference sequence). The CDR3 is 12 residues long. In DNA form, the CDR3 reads TGTGCCAGCAGCTTAACTGGCAATGAGCAGTTCTTC. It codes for CASSLTGNEQFF.

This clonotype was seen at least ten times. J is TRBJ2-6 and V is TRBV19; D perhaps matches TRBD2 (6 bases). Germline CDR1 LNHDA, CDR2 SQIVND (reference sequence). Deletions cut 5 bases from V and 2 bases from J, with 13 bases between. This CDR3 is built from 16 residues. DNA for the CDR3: TGTGCCAGTAGTCCCCGACTAGATCCTGGGGCCAACGTCCTGACTTTC. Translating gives CASSPRLDPGANVLTF.

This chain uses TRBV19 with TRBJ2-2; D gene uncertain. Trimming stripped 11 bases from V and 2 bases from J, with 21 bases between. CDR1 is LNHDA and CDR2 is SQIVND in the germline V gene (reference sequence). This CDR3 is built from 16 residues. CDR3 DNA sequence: TGTGCCTCACGATTTCGCAGACAAGCTAACACCGGGGAGCTGTTTTTT. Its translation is CASRFRRQANTGELFF.

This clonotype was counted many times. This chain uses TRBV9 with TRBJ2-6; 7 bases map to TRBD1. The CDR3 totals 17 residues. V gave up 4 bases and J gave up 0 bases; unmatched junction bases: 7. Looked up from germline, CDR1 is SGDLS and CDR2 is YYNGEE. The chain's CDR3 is CASSTVTGSSGANVLTF. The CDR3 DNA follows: TGTGCCAGCAGCACCGTGACAGGGAGCTCTGGGGCCAACGTCCTGACTTTC.

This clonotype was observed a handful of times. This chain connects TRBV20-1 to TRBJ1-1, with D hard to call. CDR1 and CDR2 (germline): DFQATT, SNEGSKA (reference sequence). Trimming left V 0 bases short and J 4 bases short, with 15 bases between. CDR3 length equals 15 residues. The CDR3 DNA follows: TGCAGTGCTAGAGACAGGCCTTTAATGGGCACTGAAGCTTTCTTT. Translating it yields CSARDRPLMGTEAFF.

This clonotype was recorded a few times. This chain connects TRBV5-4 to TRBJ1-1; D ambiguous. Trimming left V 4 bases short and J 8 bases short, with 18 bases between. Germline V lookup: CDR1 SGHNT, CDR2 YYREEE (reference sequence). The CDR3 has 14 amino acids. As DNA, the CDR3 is TGTGCCAGCAGCCCAAATCTCGGGGTTTCCGAAGCTTTCTTT. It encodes CASSPNLGVSEAFF. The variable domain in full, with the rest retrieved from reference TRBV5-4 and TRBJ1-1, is ETGVTQSPTHLIKTRGQQVTLRCSSQSGHNTVSWYQQALGQGPQFIFQYYREEENGRGNFPPRFSGLQFPNYSSELNVNALELDDSALYLCASSPNLGVSEAFFGQGTRLTVV.

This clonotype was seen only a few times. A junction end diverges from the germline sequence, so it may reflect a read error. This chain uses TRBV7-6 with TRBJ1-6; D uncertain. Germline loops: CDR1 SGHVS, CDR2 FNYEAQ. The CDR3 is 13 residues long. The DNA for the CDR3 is TGTACCAGCAGCCTTGAAGTGAATTCACCCCTCCACTTT. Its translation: CTSSLEVNSPLHF.

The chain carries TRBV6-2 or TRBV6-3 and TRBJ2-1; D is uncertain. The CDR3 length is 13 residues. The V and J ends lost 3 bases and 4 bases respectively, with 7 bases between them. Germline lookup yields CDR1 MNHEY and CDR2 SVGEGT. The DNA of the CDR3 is TGTGCCAGCAGTTATTTTACGTACAATGAGCAGTTCTTC. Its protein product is CASSYFTYNEQFF.

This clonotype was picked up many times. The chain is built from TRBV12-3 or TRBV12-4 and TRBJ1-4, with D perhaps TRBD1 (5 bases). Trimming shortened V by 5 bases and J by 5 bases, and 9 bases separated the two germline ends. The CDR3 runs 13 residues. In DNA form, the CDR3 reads TGTGCCAGCAGTATCGGGGGGAATGAAAAACTGTTTTTT. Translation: CASSIGGNEKLFF.

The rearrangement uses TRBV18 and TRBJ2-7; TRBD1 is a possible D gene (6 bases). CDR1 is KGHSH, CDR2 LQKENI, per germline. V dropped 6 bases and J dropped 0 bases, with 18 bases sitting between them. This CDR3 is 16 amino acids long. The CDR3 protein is CASSRATGFSSYEQYF. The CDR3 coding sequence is TGTGCCAGCTCCCGGGCTACAGGGTTCAGCTCCTACGAGCAGTACTTC. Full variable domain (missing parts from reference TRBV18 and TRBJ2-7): NAGVMQNPRHLVRRRGQEARLRCSPMKGHSHVYWYRQLPEEGLKFMVYLQKENIIDESGMPKERFSAEFPKEGPSILRIQQVVRGDSAAYFCASSRATGFSSYEQYFGPGTRLTVT.

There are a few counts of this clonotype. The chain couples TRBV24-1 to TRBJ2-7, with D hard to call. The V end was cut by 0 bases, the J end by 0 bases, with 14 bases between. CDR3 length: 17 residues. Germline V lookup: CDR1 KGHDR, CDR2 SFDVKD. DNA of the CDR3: TGTGCCACCAGTGATTTGTTGATGGGTATTAGCTCCTACGAGCAGTACGTC. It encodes CATSDLLMGISSYEQYV.

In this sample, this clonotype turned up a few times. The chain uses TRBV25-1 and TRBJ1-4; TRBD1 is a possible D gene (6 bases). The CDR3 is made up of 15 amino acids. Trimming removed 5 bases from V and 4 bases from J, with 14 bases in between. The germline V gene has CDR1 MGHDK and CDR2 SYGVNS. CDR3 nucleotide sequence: TGTGCCAGCAGTCAACAGGGCGGGGGTAATGAAAAACTGTTTTTT. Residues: CASSQQGGGNEKLFF.